The T cell receptor (beta chain) described here comes from a study of Graves' ophthalmopathy and Graves' hyperthyroidism. Across the study: Peripheral blood sampling occurred at initial diagnosis, before any treatment. General study results and limits: The authors also found most expanded thyroid clonotypes above 0.001 frequency in blood. Ophthalmopathy was separated from stable hyperthyroidism by a 13-signature model with around 88% sensitivity and 75% to 83% specificity.

Amplification from RNA transcripts yielded the TCR beta CDR3 regions. Second-round multiplex PCR followed a first-round RT-PCR using HTBI primers. TCRdb ran MiXCR on the multiplex PCR reads and lists one entry per CDR3 protein. The sample has about 380,000 distinct CDR3 sequences; 15% to 17% are singletons. As regards this clonotype: Its antigen is undetermined. At one boundary the junction diverges from the germline segment, which might be a read error.

Germline V CDR1 and CDR2: KGHSH, LQKENI. CDR3 length: 13 amino acids. The V and J genes are TRBV18 and TRBJ1-1; D unclear. This TCR was recovered from a woman aged 18-35 years with stable Graves' hyperthyroidism. Sequencing was performed on peripheral blood. This chain's CDR3 is CATGRAVNTEAYF. The DNA for the CDR3 is TGTGCCACCGGCCGAGCGGTTAACACTGAAGCTTACTTT. Drawing the rest from reference TRBV18 and TRBJ1-1, the complete variable domain is NAGVMQNPRHLVRRRGQEARLRCSPMKGHSHVYWYRQLPEEGLKFMVYLQKENIIDESGMPKERFSAEFPKEGPSILRIQQVVRGDSAAYFCATGRAVNTEAYFGQGTRLTVV.